This T cell receptor (beta chain) was sequenced for a study of Ad26.COV2.S vaccination and SARS-CoV-2 variants. Across the study: Donor was assigned to the Ad26.COV2.S arm of trial COV1001.

Clones were sequenced by immunoSEQ multiplex PCR, and TCRdb holds only the in-frame ones, with some missing. The profile shows 360,000 or so clones, roughly 84% of them singletons. Germline CDR1 and CDR2: SGHNT and YYREEE (reference sequence). V lost 6 bases and J lost 3; bases outside the gene matches: 8. The CDR3 extends over 15 amino acids. Treatment described: around 19 received Ad26.COV2.S at low or high dose, single or two shots; 5 received placebo; per-sample allocation not given. On day 63 after the first injection, vaccine and placebo recipients gave samples. Study outcomes and limitations: Vaccine recipients posted higher spike-specific TCR breadth than their placebo counterparts. Quantification of TCR breadth and depth may have yielded underestimates of total T cell responses. Vaccinees and placebo recipients showed similar non-spike TCR breadth.

In the case of this clone: The target antigen is unknown.

Sequenced here: peripheral blood, sampled in a trial of Ad26.COV2.S vaccine versus placebo. The sequence was collected from a person aged 18-65 years who received the Ad26.COV2.S COVID-19 vaccine or a placebo. The genes are TRBV5-4 and TRBJ1-2; TRBD1 aligns across 10 bases. CDR3 DNA: TGTGCCAGCATTACTTTGGGACAGGGGCACTATGGCTACACCTTC. Translated: CASITLGQGHYGYTF. The entire variable domain, with the rest obtained from reference TRBV5-4 and TRBJ1-2, is as follows: ETGVTQSPTHLIKTRGQQVTLRCSSQSGHNTVSWYQQALGQGPQFIFQYYREEENGRGNFPPRFSGLQFPNYSSELNVNALELDDSALYLCASITLGQGHYGYTFGSGTRLTVV.